The 25 T cell receptor beta chains given below trace back to one sample, sequenced in a study of control samples from healthy donors and cancer patients. Produced via immunoSEQ multiplex PCR; TCRdb's table is partial and in-frame only. The sample consists of around 110,000 clones, over 75% of them appearing once. The sequenced material came from PBMCs. The receptors derive from a woman between 45 and 60 years old with colorectal cancer.

The chain links TRBV7-8 to TRBJ1-5; the D gene is possibly TRBD1 (6 bases). The CDR3 has 14 amino acids. Germline CDR1 SGHVS, CDR2 FQNEAQ. V was cut by 6 bases and J by 2 bases, with 11 bases left in between. Written as DNA, the CDR3 is TGTGCCAGCAGGGAACAGGGTCGCAATCAGCCCCAGCATTTT. Translated: CASREQGRNQPQHF.

The J gene is TRBJ2-7, the V gene TRBV7-2; 9 bases match TRBD1. CDR3 length equals 14 residues. The germline V gene has CDR1 SGHTA and CDR2 FQGNSA. V shed 7 bases, J shed 6 bases, and the junction held 10 bases outside the gene matches. The DNA for the CDR3 is TGTGCCAGCAAAACCCCGGGACAGGGAACCGAGCAGTACTTC. Amino acid sequence: CASKTPGQGTEQYF.

CDR3 nucleotide sequence: TGTGCCAGCACCCCAGGCAGGGCACCGTTCAGCAATCAGCCCCAGCATTTT. As protein: CASTPGRAPFSNQPQHF. The V gene is TRBV6-2 or TRBV6-3, the J gene TRBJ1-5; D is possibly TRBD1 (5 bases). CDR1 is MNHEY, CDR2 SVGEGT, per germline. The CDR3 is 17 residues long. The V end was cut by 7 bases, the J end by 1 base, with 20 bases between.

The V and J genes are TRBV18 and TRBJ2-7, with 8 bases lining up with TRBD1. Germline-derived CDR1 and CDR2 are KGHSH and LQKENI. V lost 4 bases and J lost 3; bases outside the gene matches: 5. This CDR3 is built from 14 residues. CDR3 nucleotide sequence: TGTGCCAGCTCACTGGGCAGGGGGCTCTACGAGCAGTACTTC. It translates to CASSLGRGLYEQYF.

V gene TRBV10-1 combines with J gene TRBJ2-3, with D possibly TRBD2 on 5 matching bases. CDR3 length equals 15 residues. The V gene lost 0 bases and the J gene lost 5 bases, with 12 bases spanning the gap. Germline V gene lookup returns CDR1 WNHNN and CDR2 SYGVQD (reference sequence). CDR3 in amino acids: CASSESGLQRDTQYF. CDR3 sequence (DNA): TGCGCCAGCAGTGAGTCTGGACTGCAGCGAGATACGCAGTATTTT.

The chain recombines TRBV6-1 with TRBJ2-7; D gene ambiguous. Between the trimmed V and J ends, which lost 2 bases and 6 bases, there was a span of 17 bases. From germline, CDR1 is MNHNS and CDR2 SASEGT. This CDR3 region has 15 residues. The CDR3 nucleotides read TGTGCCAGCAGTGAAAACCCACCCAGTGTTAGCGAGCAGTACTTC. The encoded protein is CASSENPPSVSEQYF.

This chain links TRBV5-6 with TRBJ1-2, with D uncertain. Germline V gives CDR1 SGHDT, CDR2 YYEEEE. The CDR3 runs 14 residues. V was pared by 2 bases and J by 4 bases, with 12 bases between. The CDR3 region is CASSFRQARYGYTF. CDR3 coding DNA: TGTGCCAGCAGCTTCCGACAAGCCCGCTATGGCTACACCTTC.

The chain couples TRBV7-2 to TRBJ1-6; D is unclear. Trimming removed 1 base at V and 10 bases at J, with 8 bases between. Germline V gives CDR1 SGHTA, CDR2 FQGNSA. The CDR3 covers 13 residues. In nucleotides, the CDR3 is TGTGCCAGCAGCTTAGGGCCGGACTCACCCCTCCACTTT. Protein product: CASSLGPDSPLHF.

This chain joins TRBV11-2 and TRBJ2-1, with D perhaps TRBD1 or TRBD2 (5 bases each). Germline V gives CDR1 SGHAT, CDR2 FQNNGV. The length of the CDR3 is 16 residues. The V gene lost 5 bases and the J gene lost 0 bases, with 14 bases spanning the gap. The DNA for the CDR3 is TGTGCCAGCAGCCCAGGAAAGGGGAGCTCCTACAATGAGCAGTTCTTC. This gives the protein CASSPGKGSSYNEQFF. Using reference TRBV11-2 and TRBJ2-1 for the parts outside the CDR3, the full variable domain is EAGVAQSPRYKIIEKRQSVAFWCNPISGHATLYWYQQILGQGPKLLIQFQNNGVVDDSQLPKDRFSAERLKGVDSTLKIQPAKLEDSAVYLCASSPGKGSSYNEQFFGPGTRLTVL.

The chain combines TRBV12-5 with TRBJ1-5; possibly TRBD1 for D (6 bases). This CDR3 spans 17 amino acids. Germline assignment: CDR1 LGHNT and CDR2 FRNRAP. Trimming removed 1 base from V and 2 bases from J, with 15 bases in between. Here the CDR3 DNA reads TGTGCTAGTGGTTTGGGAAGACTTCGGACAGGCAATCAGCCCCAGCATTTT. Its translation is CASGLGRLRTGNQPQHF.

CDR3 in amino acids: CASSGGVAGVYEQYF. The DNA for the CDR3 is TGTGCCAGCAGTGGAGGGGTAGCGGGAGTCTACGAGCAGTACTTC. The V call is TRBV9, the J call TRBJ2-7; 9 positions agree with TRBD2. Trimming at V came to 5 bases and at J to 3 bases, leaving 9 bases not matched to a gene. The germline gives CDR1 SGDLS, CDR2 YYNGEE. CDR3 length equals 15 residues.

The rearrangement links TRBV5-1 to TRBJ2-7; 7 bases fit TRBD1. Trimming took 0 bases from V and 2 from J; bases not matched to a gene: 5. CDR1 is SGHRS and CDR2 is YFSETQ in the germline V gene. The CDR3 sequence is 15 residues long. The CDR3 DNA reads TGCGCCAGCAGCTTGGAACAGGGGTTAACCTACGAGCAGTACTTC. Protein sequence: CASSLEQGLTYEQYF.

The chain combines TRBV6-5 with TRBJ1-6; the D is unclear. The V end was cut by 7 bases, the J end by 7 bases, with 8 bases between. The CDR3 covers 12 residues. Germline CDR1 reads MNHEY; CDR2 reads SVGAGI. The CDR3 bases are TGTGCCAGCACACTTATGAATTCACCCCTCCACTTT. It codes for CASTLMNSPLHF.

The rearrangement joins TRBV5-1 to TRBJ2-1; TRBD1 matches at 7 bases. V shed 0 bases and J 4 bases; nucleotides not matched to a gene: 7. Per the germline V gene, CDR1 is SGHRS and CDR2 is YFSETQ. The CDR3 contains 16 residues. The CDR3 is CASSLAPSTGYNEQFF. The CDR3 DNA is TGCGCCAGCAGCTTGGCCCCTTCGACAGGGTACAATGAGCAGTTCTTC.

DNA of the CDR3: TGTGCCAGTAGCCTGCACGGGTGGGTCACTGAAGCTTTCTTT. This encodes CASSLHGWVTEAFF. J is TRBJ1-1 and V is TRBV19; D unresolved. The CDR3 spans 14 residues. Trimming stripped 6 bases from V and 4 bases from J, with 15 bases between. Germline V gives CDR1 LNHDA, CDR2 SQIVND (reference sequence).

This chain uses TRBV29-1 with TRBJ1-3; 7 positions agree with TRBD1. Germline V gene sequence: CDR1 SQVTM, CDR2 ANQGSEA. Trimming removed 1 base from V and 0 bases from J; junction bases left unmatched: 9. The CDR3 length is 17 residues. The DNA for the CDR3 is TGCAGCGTTGAAGCGCGTGGACAGGCGAGCTCTGGAAACACCATATATTTT. Encoded protein: CSVEARGQASSGNTIYF.

The chain joins TRBV2 to TRBJ1-4; 10 bases align to TRBD1. Germline trimming cut 5 bases from V and 10 bases from J; bases unmatched to any gene: 10. The CDR3 loop spans 15 amino acids. Germline lookup yields CDR1 SNHLY and CDR2 FYNNEI. The CDR3: CASSRIGTGDGKLFF. CDR3 bases: TGTGCCAGCAGTCGTATCGGGACAGGGGACGGAAAACTGTTTTTT.

This chain joins TRBV2 and TRBJ2-6; the D is unclear. Germline-derived CDR1 and CDR2 are SNHLY and FYNNEI. This CDR3 has 13 residues. V lost 7 bases and J lost 0, with 4 bases in between. The chain's CDR3 is CASKSSGANVLTF. CDR3 nucleotides: TGTGCCAGCAAAAGCTCTGGGGCCAACGTCCTGACTTTC.

The chain employs TRBV7-8 and TRBJ2-5; D is perhaps TRBD1 or TRBD2 (5 bases each). The CDR3 loop spans 16 amino acids. Germline V gene lookup returns CDR1 SGHVS and CDR2 FQNEAQ. The V end lost 1 base, the J end lost 0 bases, and 12 bases lay between the germline ends. The CDR3 DNA reads as TGTGCCAGCAGCTTAGACGGGACCGCGTACCAAGAGACCCAGTACTTC. Translating gives CASSLDGTAYQETQYF.

The rearrangement joins TRBV27 to TRBJ1-6; the D is unclear. The germline V gene encodes CDR1 MNHEY and CDR2 SMNVEV (reference sequence). This CDR3 is built from 12 residues. The V gene lost 7 bases and the J gene lost 6 bases, with 7 bases spanning the gap. CDR3 protein: CASTGGNSPLHF. The CDR3 DNA is TGTGCCAGCACGGGAGGTAATTCACCCCTCCACTTT.

CDR3 DNA: TGCGCCAGCAGCTTTCAGGGGATGAACACTGAAGCTTTCTTT. This translates into CASSFQGMNTEAFF. The V call is TRBV5-1, the J call TRBJ1-1; D might be TRBD1 (6 bases). Trimming cost V 2 bases and J 0 bases, with 8 bases left between them. Germline CDR1 reads SGHRS; CDR2 reads YFSETQ. The CDR3 extends over 14 amino acids. Supplemented by reference TRBV5-1 and TRBJ1-1, the full variable domain reads KAGVTQTPRYLIKTRGQQVTLSCSPISGHRSVSWYQQTPGQGLQFLFEYFSETQRNKGNFPGRFSGRQFSNSRSEMNVSTLELGDSALYLCASSFQGMNTEAFFGQGTRLTVV.

The rearrangement uses TRBV5-1 and TRBJ1-1; 9 bases are a match to TRBD1. J gave up 8 bases and V 2 bases, and 1 base lay outside the gene matches. CDR3 size: 12 residues. Looked up from germline, CDR1 is SGHRS and CDR2 is YFSETQ. The CDR3 DNA reads TGCGCCAGCAGCTTACAGGGGGCCGAAGCTTTCTTT. Residues: CASSLQGAEAFF.

The chain links TRBV19 to TRBJ2-6; no clear D gene. The CDR3 contains 16 residues. Trimming left V 7 bases short and J 0 bases short, with 13 bases between. Germline V lookup: CDR1 LNHDA, CDR2 SQIVND (reference sequence). The CDR3 region is CASIGSGISGANVLTF. As DNA, the CDR3 is TGTGCCAGTATAGGGTCAGGAATCTCTGGGGCCAACGTCCTGACTTTC. Full variable domain (remainder filled in from reference TRBV19 and TRBJ2-6): DGGITQSPKYLFRKEGQNVTLSCEQNLNHDAMYWYRQDPGQGLRLIYYSQIVNDFQKGDIAEGYSVSREKKESFPLTVTSAQKNPTAFYLCASIGSGISGANVLTFGAGSRLTVL.

This clone was recorded once. The chain employs TRBV12-3 or TRBV12-4 and TRBJ2-7; perhaps TRBD1 as D (6 bases). Trimming stripped 5 bases from V and 3 bases from J, with 11 bases between. The CDR3 covers 13 residues. The DNA for the CDR3 is TGTGCCAGCAGTCCCGCCAGGGGCTACGAGCAGTACTTC. Amino acids: CASSPARGYEQYF.

The rearrangement uses TRBV5-6 and TRBJ2-3, with 9 bases matching TRBD1. Trimming cost V 2 bases and J 5 bases; bases outside gene matches: 9. Per the germline V gene, CDR1 is SGHDT and CDR2 is YYEEEE. The CDR3 contains 16 residues. The CDR3 nucleotides are TGTGCCAGCAGCTTCCGACAGGGGGGAATACGAGATACGCAGTATTTT. This translates into CASSFRQGGIRDTQYF.